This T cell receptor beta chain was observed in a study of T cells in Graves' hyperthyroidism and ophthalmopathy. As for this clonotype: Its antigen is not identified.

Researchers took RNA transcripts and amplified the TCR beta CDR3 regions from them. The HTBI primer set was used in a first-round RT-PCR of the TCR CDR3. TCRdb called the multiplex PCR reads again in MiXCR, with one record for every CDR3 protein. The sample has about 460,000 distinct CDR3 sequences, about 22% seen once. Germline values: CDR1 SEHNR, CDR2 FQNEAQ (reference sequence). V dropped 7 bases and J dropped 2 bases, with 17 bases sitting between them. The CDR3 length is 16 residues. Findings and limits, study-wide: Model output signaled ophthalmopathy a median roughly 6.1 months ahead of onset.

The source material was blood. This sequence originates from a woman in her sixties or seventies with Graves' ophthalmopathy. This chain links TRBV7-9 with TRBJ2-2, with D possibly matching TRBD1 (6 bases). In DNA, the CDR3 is TGTGCCAGCACCTCTCCGGGCAGGGGAAACACCGGGGAGCTGTTTTTT. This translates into CASTSPGRGNTGELFF.